The 8 T cell receptor beta chains presented below share a single source sample, sequenced in a study of OX40 agonist ivuxolimab in advanced cancers. The assay was immunoSEQ multiplex PCR, and TCRdb's table has in-frame clones only and misses some. This sample has approximately 76,000 clones; 88% occur once, and the top ten carry approximately 0.86%. Here the sequenced sample was CD4+ or CD8+ T cells sorted from blood, taken in a trial of the OX40 agonist ivuxolimab. These receptors were obtained from an adult with an advanced solid tumor such as melanoma, head and neck, liver or kidney cancer.

The genes are TRBV30 and TRBJ1-5; 7 bases agree with TRBD1. With 5 bases clipped from V and 1 base from J, the junction kept 2 bases outside the gene matches. Germline loops: CDR1 GTSNPN, CDR2 SVGIG (reference sequence). The CDR3 has 13 amino acids. CDR3 sequence: CAWSGGSNQPQHF. The CDR3 DNA sequence: TGTGCCTGGTCAGGGGGGAGCAATCAGCCCCAGCATTTT. Filled out from reference TRBV30 and TRBJ1-5, the complete variable domain reads SQTIHQWPATLVQPVGSPLSLECTVEGTSNPNLYWYRQAAGRGLQLLFYSVGIGQISSEVPQNLSASRPQDRQFILSSKKLLLSDSGFYLCAWSGGSNQPQHFGDGTRLSIL.

This clone appeared once. The CDR3 protein is CASSQEPRQGRKPQHF. The DNA for the CDR3 is TGCGCCAGCAGCCAAGAGCCCCGACAGGGGAGGAAGCCCCAGCATTTT. This chain uses TRBV4-1 with TRBJ1-5; 8 nucleotides align to TRBD1. Per the germline V gene, CDR1 is MGHRA and CDR2 is YSYEKL. This CDR3 contains 16 residues. The trim removed 0 bases at V and 8 bases at J, leaving 9 bases unmatched.

This clone occurred a few times. The V gene is TRBV4-1, the J gene TRBJ1-2; 8 nucleotides align to TRBD1. Germline CDR1 MGHRA, CDR2 YSYEKL. V shed 4 bases, J shed 10 bases, and the junction held 5 bases outside the gene matches. This CDR3 region has 12 residues. The CDR3 nucleotides are TGCGCCAGCAGCCCGACAGGGGACGCCTACACCTTC. It specifies CASSPTGDAYTF.

The V gene is TRBV6-5, the J gene TRBJ2-1; possible D gene TRBD2, 5 bases. V was trimmed by 2 bases and J by 3 bases, leaving 11 bases between them. Per the germline V gene, CDR1 is MNHEY and CDR2 is SVGAGI. The CDR3 is 15 amino acids. Written as DNA, the CDR3 is TGTGCCAGCAGTTACGGGGAACGGGGCTACAATGAGCAGTTCTTC. Translated: CASSYGERGYNEQFF.

V and J are TRBV21-1 and TRBJ2-5. TRBV21-1 constitutes a pseudogene. The CDR3 covers 15 residues. The CDR3 here is CASNMAGTSGETQYF. In nucleotides, the CDR3 is TGTGCCAGCAACATGGCAGGCACCTCCGGGGAGACCCAGTACTTC.

This clone appeared a single time. The V call is TRBV19, the J call TRBJ2-2; 11 bases are a match to TRBD2. V shed 6 bases and J 2 bases; nucleotides not matched to a gene: 5. This CDR3 region has 16 residues. Germline lookup yields CDR1 LNHDA and CDR2 SQIVND (reference sequence). CDR3: CASRPTSGGNTGELFF. DNA for the CDR3: TGTGCCAGTAGACCCACTAGCGGGGGAAACACCGGGGAGCTGTTTTTT.

CDR3: CASSLVSSSDEQFF. For the CDR3, the DNA is TGTGCCAGCAGCTTAGTTTCCAGTAGCGATGAGCAGTTCTTC. The V and J genes are TRBV7-2 and TRBJ2-1; D perhaps matches TRBD2 (5 bases). The V and J ends lost 1 base and 8 bases respectively, with 12 bases between them. Germline V gene data show CDR1 as SGHTA and CDR2 as FQGNSA. The CDR3 runs to 14 residues.

CDR3 bases: TGTGCCAGCAGAACAGGCGACCAAGAGACCCAGTACTTC. Residues: CASRTGDQETQYF. The J gene is TRBJ2-5, the V gene TRBV2; possibly TRBD1 for D (5 bases). This CDR3 is 13 amino acids long. The ends were cut back, 6 bases at V and 0 bases at J, with 8 bases in the middle. Germline CDR1 is SNHLY and CDR2 is FYNNEI.